This TCR beta chain derives from a study of cytomegalovirus exposure and HLA in healthy donors. The study ran its PCR with 60 Vbeta and 13 Jbeta primers. The assay was immunoSEQ multiplex PCR, and TCRdb's table has in-frame clones only and misses some. The sample shows approximately 180,000 clones, 75% to 85% of them seen only once. CDR3 size: 14 residues. Per germline, CDR1 SGDLS and CDR2 YYNGEE. Trimming shortened V by 0 bases and J by 11 bases, and 15 bases separated the two germline ends. V and J are TRBV9 and TRBJ2-1; a weak D match, TRBD1 (5 bases). Sequenced material: PBMCs. This receptor was taken from a woman younger than 35 in good health and CMV-seropositive. The DNA of the CDR3 is TGTGCCAGCAGCGTAGAAAGTATGACAGAGAAGCAGTTCTTC. Translated, it gives CASSVESMTEKQFF.